This TCR beta chain was identified during a study of blood T cell repertoires in COVID-19. Overall study: The United States, Italy and Spain were the sources of the acute and convalescent COVID-19 samples. Sources were T cells, B-cell-depleted T cells, or PBMCs; the material itself was cDNA or gDNA.

V was cut by 5 bases and J by 4 bases, with 9 bases left in between. The CDR3 sequence is 13 residues long. CDR1 and CDR2 (germline): SGHTA, FQGTGA. Across under 25 US areas, participants ranged in age from 18 to 89 years. Cohort 3 recovery required two negative PCRs, clearance, or symptom resolution. Clones were read by immunoSEQ multiplex PCR, and TCRdb kept only the in-frame ones, dropping some. The data hold about 380,000 clones, with more than 70% observed a single time. This TCR derives from a man under 40 who had recovered from COVID-19. The material sequenced was PBMCs or T cells enriched from blood (not recorded which). The chain carries TRBV7-3 and TRBJ1-5; a possible D gene is TRBD1 (6 bases). CDR3 amino acids: CASSEGGNQPQHF. In DNA form, the CDR3 reads TGTGCCAGCAGCGAAGGGGGAAATCAGCCCCAGCATTTT.